This T cell receptor (beta chain) was obtained from a study of monozygotic twins with inflammatory bowel disease. Broader study findings: The study supported no single strong signal or clonotype linked to IBD. Some repertoire variability may stem from patients' differing immunosuppressive treatments.

From germline, CDR1 is SGHRS and CDR2 YFSETQ. This CDR3 is 14 amino acids long. A template switching step added UMIs, each with a 6-nucleotide sample barcode. From the 5' RACE reads, TCRdb lists one entry per CDR3 protein and no DNA. The sample has about 210,000 distinct CDR3 sequences, and its top ten clones hold roughly 7.7%. As regards this clonotype: Its antigen is as yet unknown.

V gene TRBV5-1 combines with J gene TRBJ2-1; TCRdb names TRBD1, which stays unverified in the absence of DNA. The sample taken for sequencing was blood. The TCR was taken from a human donor with ulcerative colitis or Crohn's disease, or a healthy co-twin of an affected twin (not recorded which). The CDR3 sequence is CASSPDPSYNEQFF.